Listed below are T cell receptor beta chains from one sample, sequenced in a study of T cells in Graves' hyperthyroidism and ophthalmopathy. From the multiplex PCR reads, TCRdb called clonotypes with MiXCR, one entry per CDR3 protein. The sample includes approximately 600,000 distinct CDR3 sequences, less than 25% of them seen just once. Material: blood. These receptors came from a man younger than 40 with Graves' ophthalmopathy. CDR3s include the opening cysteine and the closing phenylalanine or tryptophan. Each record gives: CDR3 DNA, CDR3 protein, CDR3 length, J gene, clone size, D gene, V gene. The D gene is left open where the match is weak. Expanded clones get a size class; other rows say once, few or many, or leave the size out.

cdr3_nt: TGTGCCAGCAGCTTACGGAGTAAGGGGCCGGAGACCCAGTACTTC
cdr3_aa: CASSLRSKGPETQYF
cdr3_length: 15
j_call: TRBJ2-5
clone_size: few
d_call: .
v_call: TRBV7-8

cdr3_nt: TGTGCCTGGGGCGTGGCAGGTAATCAGCCCCAGCATTTT
cdr3_aa: CAWGVAGNQPQHF
cdr3_length: 13
j_call: TRBJ1-5
clone_size: many
d_call: .
v_call: TRBV30

cdr3_nt: TGTGCCAGCAGCGTAGGAGGTTCTGAAAAACTGTTTTTT
cdr3_aa: CASSVGGSEKLFF
cdr3_length: 13
j_call: TRBJ1-4
clone_size: few
d_call: .
v_call: TRBV9

cdr3_nt: TGTGCCAGCAGTTCGTCGGGACTAGCGGGAGAAGTGGAGACCCAGTACTTC
cdr3_aa: CASSSSGLAGEVETQYF
cdr3_length: 17
j_call: TRBJ2-5
clone_size: many
d_call: TRBD2
v_call: TRBV27

cdr3_nt: TGTGCCAGCAGCTTGGACAGCGGGAGGTTCTACGAGCAGTACTTC
cdr3_aa: CASSLDSGRFYEQYF
cdr3_length: 15
j_call: TRBJ2-7
clone_size: .
d_call: TRBD2
v_call: TRBV11-2

cdr3_nt: TGTGCCAGCAGTGTTAGCGGGAGGGCCGGAGCCAAAAACATTCAGTACTTC
cdr3_aa: CASSVSGRAGAKNIQYF
cdr3_length: 17
j_call: TRBJ2-4
clone_size: few
d_call: TRBD2
v_call: TRBV6-1

cdr3_nt: TGTGCCAGCAGTAACGACCTTGGGCAGGGCAATCAGCCCCAGCATTTT
cdr3_aa: CASSNDLGQGNQPQHF
cdr3_length: 16
j_call: TRBJ1-5
clone_size: .
d_call: .
v_call: TRBV28

cdr3_nt: TGTGCCAGCAGCCATTCGACTAGCGGGAGCTCCTACAATGAGCAGTTCTTC
cdr3_aa: CASSHSTSGSSYNEQFF
cdr3_length: 17
j_call: TRBJ2-1
clone_size: few
d_call: TRBD2
v_call: TRBV7-9

cdr3_nt: TGTGCCTCTAGGGGCAGCGCTCGCTCCTACAATGAGCAGTTCTTC
cdr3_aa: CASRGSARSYNEQFF
cdr3_length: 15
j_call: TRBJ2-1
clone_size: few
d_call: .
v_call: TRBV6-2/TRBV6-3

cdr3_nt: TGTGCCAGCAGCTCTGTACTAGCGGGGGCATCCTACAATGAGCAGTTCTTC
cdr3_aa: CASSSVLAGASYNEQFF
cdr3_length: 17
j_call: TRBJ2-1
clone_size: many
d_call: TRBD2
v_call: TRBV7-9

cdr3_nt: TGTGCCAGCAGCCAAGGAGGGAGCGGTACGCAGTATTTT
cdr3_aa: CASSQGGSGTQYF
cdr3_length: 13
j_call: TRBJ2-3
clone_size: .
d_call: .
v_call: TRBV4-2

cdr3_nt: TGTGCCAGCAGTCTTACCAGACAGGATCTATATAATTCACCCCTCCACTTT
cdr3_aa: CASSLTRQDLYNSPLHF
cdr3_length: 17
j_call: TRBJ1-6
clone_size: .
d_call: .
v_call: TRBV6-2/TRBV6-3

cdr3_nt: TGTGCCACCAGCAGAGATCAAGGGGGGGGTCGAGGCTATGGCTACACCTTC
cdr3_aa: CATSRDQGGGRGYGYTF
cdr3_length: 17
j_call: TRBJ1-2
clone_size: .
d_call: .
v_call: TRBV15

cdr3_nt: TGTGCCAGCAGTGCACTATTAACCTTGAGCGACAATGAGCAGTTCTTC
cdr3_aa: CASSALLTLSDNEQFF
cdr3_length: 16
j_call: TRBJ2-1
clone_size: few
d_call: .
v_call: TRBV6-1

cdr3_nt: TGTGCCAGCAGCTTAGAGCGGGGAGCGAACACCGGGGAGCTGTTTTTT
cdr3_aa: CASSLERGANTGELFF
cdr3_length: 16
j_call: TRBJ2-2
clone_size: .
d_call: TRBD2
v_call: TRBV7-3

cdr3_nt: TGTGCCAGCAGTCCCCACCGCGGGAGGTTCGAGCAGTACTTC
cdr3_aa: CASSPHRGRFEQYF
cdr3_length: 14
j_call: TRBJ2-7
clone_size: .
d_call: TRBD2
v_call: TRBV6-5

cdr3_nt: TGTGCCAGCAGCTCCCGAAGAGGTCCTAATGAAAAACTGTTTTTT
cdr3_aa: CASSSRRGPNEKLFF
cdr3_length: 15
j_call: TRBJ1-4
clone_size: many
d_call: .
v_call: TRBV11-1

cdr3_nt: TGCAGTGCGGGGCAGGGGAGGGCTTTGGAGCCCCAGCATTTT
cdr3_aa: CSAGQGRALEPQHF
cdr3_length: 14
j_call: TRBJ1-5
clone_size: few
d_call: .
v_call: TRBV20-1

cdr3_nt: TGTGCCAGCAGCTTCCCGGGCTGGACTAGCGGCATCACAGATACGCAGTATTTT
cdr3_aa: CASSFPGWTSGITDTQYF
cdr3_length: 18
j_call: TRBJ2-3
clone_size: .
d_call: TRBD2
v_call: TRBV7-9

cdr3_nt: TGTGCCAGCGGGGTCCGCGGCCCCTCCGAGCAGTACTTC
cdr3_aa: CASGVRGPSEQYF
cdr3_length: 13
j_call: TRBJ2-7
clone_size: few
d_call: .
v_call: TRBV2

cdr3_nt: TGTGCCAGTAGTAAGGCAGGGGACTATGGCTACACCTTC
cdr3_aa: CASSKAGDYGYTF
cdr3_length: 13
j_call: TRBJ1-2
clone_size: .
d_call: .
v_call: TRBV19

cdr3_nt: TGTGCCAGCAGTTACAGGGTCAGTGACACTGAAGCTTTCTTT
cdr3_aa: CASSYRVSDTEAFF
cdr3_length: 14
j_call: TRBJ1-1
clone_size: .
d_call: .
v_call: TRBV12-3/TRBV12-4

cdr3_nt: TGTGCCAGCAGCCGAACCTGGACAATCTATAGCAATCAGCCCCAGCATTTT
cdr3_aa: CASSRTWTIYSNQPQHF
cdr3_length: 17
j_call: TRBJ1-5
clone_size: .
d_call: .
v_call: TRBV3-1

cdr3_nt: TGTGCCAGCAGTCCAAACTTAGCTATCGGGGAGCTGTTTTTT
cdr3_aa: CASSPNLAIGELFF
cdr3_length: 14
j_call: TRBJ2-2
clone_size: few
d_call: .
v_call: TRBV7-2

cdr3_nt: TGTGCCACCCGGACAGGGGGCGGCGAAAAACTGTTTTTT
cdr3_aa: CATRTGGGEKLFF
cdr3_length: 13
j_call: TRBJ1-4
clone_size: .
d_call: TRBD1
v_call: TRBV6-2/TRBV6-3

cdr3_nt: TGCAGTGCTAGAGGGGGGAGGAGGGGCAATGAGCAGTTCTTC
cdr3_aa: CSARGGRRGNEQFF
cdr3_length: 14
j_call: TRBJ2-1
clone_size: .
d_call: .
v_call: TRBV20-1

cdr3_nt: TGTGCCAGCAGCTTAGGACGGACAGGGCACAATTCACCCCTCCACTTT
cdr3_aa: CASSLGRTGHNSPLHF
cdr3_length: 16
j_call: TRBJ1-6
clone_size: many
d_call: TRBD1
v_call: TRBV7-2

cdr3_nt: TGTGCCAGCAGCGTCATCGCCCCGGGAATGGACTTC
cdr3_aa: CASSVIAPGMDF
cdr3_length: 12
j_call: TRBJ2-5
clone_size: few
d_call: .
v_call: TRBV7-9

cdr3_nt: TGTGCCATCAGTCAGGGTCTGGGGGCTTTCTTT
cdr3_aa: CAISQGLGAFF
cdr3_length: 11
j_call: TRBJ1-1
clone_size: .
d_call: .
v_call: TRBV10-3

cdr3_nt: TGTGCCACAACGACAGGGATCAACAATGAGCAGTTCTTC
cdr3_aa: CATTTGINNEQFF
cdr3_length: 13
j_call: TRBJ2-1
clone_size: .
d_call: TRBD1
v_call: TRBV28

cdr3_nt: TGTGCCAGCAGTTTACAGGGGGCTAATGAAAAACTGTTTTTT
cdr3_aa: CASSLQGANEKLFF
cdr3_length: 14
j_call: TRBJ1-4
clone_size: .
d_call: TRBD1
v_call: TRBV28

cdr3_nt: TGTGCCAGCAGTTTTGCTAGCGGGAGAGGTACGAATGAGCAGTTCTTC
cdr3_aa: CASSFASGRGTNEQFF
cdr3_length: 16
j_call: TRBJ2-1
clone_size: many
d_call: TRBD2
v_call: TRBV28

cdr3_nt: TGCAGTGCTCTCGCCGGGACTAGCGGGAGTGGCGAGCAGTACTTC
cdr3_aa: CSALAGTSGSGEQYF
cdr3_length: 15
j_call: TRBJ2-7
clone_size: .
d_call: TRBD2
v_call: TRBV20-1

cdr3_nt: TGTGCCAGCAGTTTCCCGGGGACAGGAGGACTGAATTCACCCCTCCACTTT
cdr3_aa: CASSFPGTGGLNSPLHF
cdr3_length: 17
j_call: TRBJ1-6
clone_size: many
d_call: TRBD1
v_call: TRBV12-3/TRBV12-4

cdr3_nt: TGTGCCAGCCGGACTAGCTCGGACGAGCAGTACTTC
cdr3_aa: CASRTSSDEQYF
cdr3_length: 12
j_call: TRBJ2-7
clone_size: few
d_call: TRBD2
v_call: TRBV6-1

cdr3_nt: TGTGCCTGGAGTTTTGGGACGGGCCTGGCTGGCTACACCTTC
cdr3_aa: CAWSFGTGLAGYTF
cdr3_length: 14
j_call: TRBJ1-2
clone_size: many
d_call: .
v_call: TRBV30

cdr3_nt: TGTGCCATCAGTGAACGCAGCAGGGGCCTCCACTTT
cdr3_aa: CAISERSRGLHF
cdr3_length: 12
j_call: TRBJ1-6
clone_size: .
d_call: .
v_call: TRBV10-3

cdr3_nt: TGTGCCAGCAGTTTCCGGGACATGTACTCCTATAATTCACCCCTCCACTTT
cdr3_aa: CASSFRDMYSYNSPLHF
cdr3_length: 17
j_call: TRBJ1-6
clone_size: .
d_call: .
v_call: TRBV6-2/TRBV6-3

cdr3_nt: TGTGCCAGCAGTTCCCCGGGACAGGGGGCGAACACCATATATTTT
cdr3_aa: CASSSPGQGANTIYF
cdr3_length: 15
j_call: TRBJ1-3
clone_size: .
d_call: TRBD1
v_call: TRBV6-1

cdr3_nt: TGTGCCAGCAGCTTAGAAAGGGAAATGAACACTGAAGCTTTCTTT
cdr3_aa: CASSLEREMNTEAFF
cdr3_length: 15
j_call: TRBJ1-1
clone_size: .
d_call: .
v_call: TRBV7-2

cdr3_nt: TGTGCCAGTAGTATCGGTAGCGGACGGGGCTCCTACAATGAGCAGTTCTTC
cdr3_aa: CASSIGSGRGSYNEQFF
cdr3_length: 17
j_call: TRBJ2-1
clone_size: .
d_call: .
v_call: TRBV19

cdr3_nt: TGTGCCAGCAGCCCCCCGGGACTCAGCTCCTACAATGAGCAGTTCTTC
cdr3_aa: CASSPPGLSSYNEQFF
cdr3_length: 16
j_call: TRBJ2-1
clone_size: many
d_call: .
v_call: TRBV11-2

cdr3_nt: TGTGCCAGCAGGGTGGGGACTAGCGGGGAGAAGCGCCGGGGTGAGCAGTTCTTC
cdr3_aa: CASRVGTSGEKRRGEQFF
cdr3_length: 18
j_call: TRBJ2-1
clone_size: .
d_call: TRBD2
v_call: TRBV11-2

cdr3_nt: TGTGCCAGCAGTTCGAAAAGTCTACAGCCCTATGGCTACACCTTC
cdr3_aa: CASSSKSLQPYGYTF
cdr3_length: 15
j_call: TRBJ1-2
clone_size: .
d_call: .
v_call: TRBV2

cdr3_nt: TGCGCCAGCAGCCCATACGGAAACAATGAGCAGTTCTTC
cdr3_aa: CASSPYGNNEQFF
cdr3_length: 13
j_call: TRBJ2-1
clone_size: .
d_call: .
v_call: TRBV5-1

cdr3_nt: TGTGCCACCAGTGATCCACAACCTGGGGAGCGCACAGATACGCAGTATTTT
cdr3_aa: CATSDPQPGERTDTQYF
cdr3_length: 17
j_call: TRBJ2-3
clone_size: .
d_call: .
v_call: TRBV24-1

cdr3_nt: TGCAGTGCTGCCCCGCCGCTAATTACCAAAAACATTCAGTACTTC
cdr3_aa: CSAAPPLITKNIQYF
cdr3_length: 15
j_call: TRBJ2-4
clone_size: .
d_call: .
v_call: TRBV20-1

cdr3_nt: TGTGCCAGCAGCCAAGTCTCGTCTGGAGAATACGAGCAGTACTTC
cdr3_aa: CASSQVSSGEYEQYF
cdr3_length: 15
j_call: TRBJ2-7
clone_size: .
d_call: .
v_call: TRBV3-1

cdr3_nt: TGTGCCATCAGTGACAGGCCCGAGGAGCAGTACTTC
cdr3_aa: CAISDRPEEQYF
cdr3_length: 12
j_call: TRBJ2-7
clone_size: .
d_call: .
v_call: TRBV10-3